A selection of T cell receptor beta chains follows, all from one sample in a study of blood T cell repertoires in COVID-19. Assay: immunoSEQ multiplex PCR; the TCRdb copy retains only in-frame clones and omits some. Of about 170,000 clones in the sample, approximately 82% were seen once. Sequenced: peripheral blood. The receptor set was obtained from a woman aged 80 or older with acute or convalescent COVID-19. Both conserved end residues are part of each CDR3. The D gene is left open where the match is weak. Size is omitted from some rows. Given values are once, few, many or a class for expanded clones.

v_call,d_call,clone_size,j_call,cdr3_aa,cdr3_nt
TRBV5-1,-,-,TRBJ1-4,CASSQIGTNEKLFF,TGCGCCAGCAGCCAGATTGGAACTAATGAAAAACTGTTTTTT
TRBV5-1,TRBD2,-,TRBJ2-1,CASSLGRTSGYNEQFF,TGCGCCAGCAGCTTGGGACGGACTAGCGGATACAATGAGCAGTTCTTC
TRBV27,TRBD2,-,TRBJ2-7,CASSLFSGNYEQYF,TGTGCCAGCAGTTTGTTTAGCGGGAACTACGAGCAGTACTTC
TRBV14,TRBD2,-,TRBJ2-1,CASSELAGIQWEQFF,TGTGCCAGCAGCGAACTAGCGGGGATACAATGGGAGCAGTTCTTC
TRBV18,-,-,TRBJ2-2,CASSPPYGDTGELFF,TGTGCCAGCTCACCACCTTACGGGGACACCGGGGAGCTGTTTTTT
TRBV14,TRBD1,-,TRBJ1-1,CASSHEFGQGWPKAFF,TGTGCCAGCAGCCATGAATTTGGACAGGGGTGGCCGAAAGCTTTCTTT
TRBV19,TRBD1,-,TRBJ2-2,CASSPFKGQGISGELFF,TGTGCCAGTAGTCCCTTTAAGGGACAGGGTATATCCGGGGAGCTGTTTTTT
TRBV5-1,-,-,TRBJ2-1,CASSLGDLNEQFF,TGCGCCAGCAGCTTGGGTGACTTGAATGAGCAGTTCTTC
TRBV18,TRBD2,once,TRBJ2-1,CASSPPSGNYNEQFF,TGTGCCAGCTCACCACCAAGCGGGAACTACAATGAGCAGTTCTTC
TRBV7-9,-,-,TRBJ2-5,CASSSGARQETQYF,TGTGCCAGCAGCTCGGGAGCGCGACAAGAGACCCAGTACTTC
TRBV10-3,TRBD2,-,TRBJ2-7,CAINPGGGTYEQYF,TGTGCCATCAATCCCGGGGGGGGGACCTACGAGCAGTACTTC
TRBV10-3,TRBD1,once,TRBJ1-4,CAISGGQGTNEKLFF,TGTGCCATCAGTGGGGGACAGGGGACTAATGAAAAACTGTTTTTT
TRBV5-4,TRBD1,-,TRBJ1-5,CASSLVSGTGGVGPQHF,TGTGCCAGCAGCTTGGTGTCAGGGACAGGGGGCGTAGGGCCCCAGCATTTT
TRBV2,-,-,TRBJ2-5,CASSPGYAGETQYF,TGTGCCAGCAGCCCCGGGTATGCTGGGGAGACCCAGTACTTC